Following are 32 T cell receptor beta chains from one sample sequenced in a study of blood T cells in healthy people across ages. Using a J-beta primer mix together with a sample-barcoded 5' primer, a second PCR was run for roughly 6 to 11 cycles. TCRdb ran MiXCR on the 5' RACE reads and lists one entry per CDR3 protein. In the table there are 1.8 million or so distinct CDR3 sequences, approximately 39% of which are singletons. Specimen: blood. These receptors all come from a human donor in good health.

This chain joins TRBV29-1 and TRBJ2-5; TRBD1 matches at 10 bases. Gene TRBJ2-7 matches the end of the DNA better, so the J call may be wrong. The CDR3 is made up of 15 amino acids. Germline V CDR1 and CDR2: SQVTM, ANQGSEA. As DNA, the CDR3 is TGCAGCGTTGAAGATGGGGGGGACAGGGGCTACGAGCAGTACTTC. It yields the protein CSVEDGGDRGYEQYF.

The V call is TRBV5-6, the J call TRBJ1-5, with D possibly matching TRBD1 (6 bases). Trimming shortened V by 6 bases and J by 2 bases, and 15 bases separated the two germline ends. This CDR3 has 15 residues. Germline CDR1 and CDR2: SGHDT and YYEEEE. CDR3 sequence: CASTLTGPGNQPQHF. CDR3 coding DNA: TGTGCCAGCACCCTCACAGGGCCGGGCAATCAGCCCCAGCATTTT.

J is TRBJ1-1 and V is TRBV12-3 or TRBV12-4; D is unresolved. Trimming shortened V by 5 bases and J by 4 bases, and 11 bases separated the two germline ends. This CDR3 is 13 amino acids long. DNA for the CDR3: TGTGCCAGCAGTATCAGACGTGTCACTGAAGCTTTCTTT. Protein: CASSIRRVTEAFF.

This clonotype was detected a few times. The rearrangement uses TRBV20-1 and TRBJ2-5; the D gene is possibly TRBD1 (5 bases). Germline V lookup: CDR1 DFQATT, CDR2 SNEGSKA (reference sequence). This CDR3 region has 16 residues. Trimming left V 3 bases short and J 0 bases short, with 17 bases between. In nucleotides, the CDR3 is TGCAGTGCTAGTAGTAGGGGCGACTTGTACCAAGAGACCCAGTACTTC. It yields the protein CSASSRGDLYQETQYF.

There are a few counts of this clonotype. This CDR3 reads CASSQVSWGARTDTQYF. Written as DNA, the CDR3 is TGCGCCAGCAGCCAAGTTTCGTGGGGGGCGAGGACAGATACGCAGTATTTT. V is TRBV4-1 and J is TRBJ2-3; D is tentatively TRBD1 or TRBD2 (6 bases each). The ends were cut back, 1 base at V and 3 bases at J, with 17 bases in the middle. The CDR3 length is 17 residues. Per the germline V gene, CDR1 is MGHRA and CDR2 is YSYEKL.

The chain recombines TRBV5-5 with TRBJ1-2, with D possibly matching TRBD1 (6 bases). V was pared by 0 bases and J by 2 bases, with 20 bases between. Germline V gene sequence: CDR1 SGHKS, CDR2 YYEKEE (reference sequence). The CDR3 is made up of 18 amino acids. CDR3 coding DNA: TGTGCCAGCAGCTTGGAAGCACCAGGGGCCGGATACAACTATGGCTACACCTTC. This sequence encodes CASSLEAPGAGYNYGYTF.

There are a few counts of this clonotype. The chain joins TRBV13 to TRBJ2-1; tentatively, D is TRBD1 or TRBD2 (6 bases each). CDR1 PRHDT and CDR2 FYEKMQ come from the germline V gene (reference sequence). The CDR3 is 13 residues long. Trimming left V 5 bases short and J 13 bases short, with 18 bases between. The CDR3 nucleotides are TGTGCCAGCAGCCGCAGGGGACGGGAGACCCAGTTCTTC. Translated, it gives CASSRRGRETQFF.

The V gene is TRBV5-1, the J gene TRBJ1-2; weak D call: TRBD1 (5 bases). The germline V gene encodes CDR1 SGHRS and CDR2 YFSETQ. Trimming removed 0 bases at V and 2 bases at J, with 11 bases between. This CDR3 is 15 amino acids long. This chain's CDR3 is CASSLDPSGNYGYTF. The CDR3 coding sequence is TGCGCCAGCAGCTTGGACCCCTCAGGGAACTATGGCTACACCTTC.

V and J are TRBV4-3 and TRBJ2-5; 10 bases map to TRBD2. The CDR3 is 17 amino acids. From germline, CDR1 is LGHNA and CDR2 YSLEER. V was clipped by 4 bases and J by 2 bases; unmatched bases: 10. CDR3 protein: CASSRDLSGGRQETQYF. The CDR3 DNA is TGCGCCAGCAGCCGAGATCTTAGCGGGGGGCGACAAGAGACCCAGTACTTC.

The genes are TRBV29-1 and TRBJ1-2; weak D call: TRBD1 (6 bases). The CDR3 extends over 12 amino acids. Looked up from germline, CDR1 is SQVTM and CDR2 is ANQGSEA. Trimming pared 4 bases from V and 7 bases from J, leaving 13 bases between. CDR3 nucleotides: TGCAGCGTTGGACAGGACGCTCGTGGCTACACCTTC. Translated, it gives CSVGQDARGYTF.

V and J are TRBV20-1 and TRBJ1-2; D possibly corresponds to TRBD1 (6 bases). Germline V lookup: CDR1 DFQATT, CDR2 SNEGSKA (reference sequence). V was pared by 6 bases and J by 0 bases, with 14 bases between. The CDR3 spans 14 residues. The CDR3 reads CSAQGRGANYGYTF. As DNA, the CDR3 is TGCAGTGCCCAGGGGAGGGGGGCTAACTATGGCTACACCTTC.

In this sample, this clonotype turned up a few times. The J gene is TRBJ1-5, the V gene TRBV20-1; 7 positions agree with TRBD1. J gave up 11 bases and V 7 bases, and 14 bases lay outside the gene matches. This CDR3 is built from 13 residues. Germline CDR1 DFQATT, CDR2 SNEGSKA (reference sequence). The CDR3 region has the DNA TGCAGTGTTCAGGACAGGAGGTTGGGGGCCCAGCATTTT. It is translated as CSVQDRRLGAQHF.

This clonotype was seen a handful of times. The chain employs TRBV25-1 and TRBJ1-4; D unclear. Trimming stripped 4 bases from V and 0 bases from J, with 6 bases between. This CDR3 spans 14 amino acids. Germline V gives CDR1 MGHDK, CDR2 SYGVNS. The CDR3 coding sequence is TGTGCCAGCAGTGCGGAGGCAACTAATGAAAAACTGTTTTTT. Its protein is CASSAEATNEKLFF.

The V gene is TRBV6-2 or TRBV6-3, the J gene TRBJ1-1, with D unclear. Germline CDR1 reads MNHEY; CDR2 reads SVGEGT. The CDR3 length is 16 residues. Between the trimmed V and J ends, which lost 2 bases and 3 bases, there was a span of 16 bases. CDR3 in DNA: TGTGCCAGCAGTTACGGCCGAGCAATAACGGACACTGAAGCTTTCTTT. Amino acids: CASSYGRAITDTEAFF.

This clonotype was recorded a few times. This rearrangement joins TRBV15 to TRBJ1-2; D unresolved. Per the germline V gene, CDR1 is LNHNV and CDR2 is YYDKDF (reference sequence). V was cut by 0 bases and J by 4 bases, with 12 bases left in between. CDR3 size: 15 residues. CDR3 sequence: CATSRELGNIYGYTF. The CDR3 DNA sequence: TGTGCCACCAGCAGAGAGCTAGGCAATATCTATGGCTACACCTTC.

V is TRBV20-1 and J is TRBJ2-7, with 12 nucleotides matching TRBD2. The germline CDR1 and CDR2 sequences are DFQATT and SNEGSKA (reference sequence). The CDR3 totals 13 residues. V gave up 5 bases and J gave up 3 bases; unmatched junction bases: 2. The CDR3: CSALAGGVYEQYF. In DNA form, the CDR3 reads TGCAGTGCTCTAGCGGGGGGGGTCTACGAGCAGTACTTC.

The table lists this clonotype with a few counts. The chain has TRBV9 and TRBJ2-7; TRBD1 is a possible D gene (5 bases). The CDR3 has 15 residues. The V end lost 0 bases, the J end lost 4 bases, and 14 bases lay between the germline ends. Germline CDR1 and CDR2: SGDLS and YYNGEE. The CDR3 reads CASSVGQQEPYEQYF. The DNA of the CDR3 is TGTGCCAGCAGCGTAGGTCAACAGGAGCCTTACGAGCAGTACTTC.

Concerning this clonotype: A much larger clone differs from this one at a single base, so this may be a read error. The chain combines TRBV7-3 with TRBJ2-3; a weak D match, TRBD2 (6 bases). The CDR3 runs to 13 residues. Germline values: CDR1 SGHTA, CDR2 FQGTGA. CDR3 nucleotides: TGTGCCAGCAGCTTTAGACTAGAAGATGCGCAGTATTTT. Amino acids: CASSFRLEDAQYF.

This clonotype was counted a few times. The CDR3 region is CASSPQGQTDQETQYF. The CDR3 DNA reads as TGTGCCAGCAGCCCACAGGGACAGACGGACCAAGAGACCCAGTACTTC. V gene TRBV6-6 combines with J gene TRBJ2-5; 7 bases fit TRBD1. With 6 bases clipped from V and 0 bases from J, the junction kept 10 bases outside the gene matches. CDR3 length: 16 amino acids. Per germline, CDR1 MNHNY and CDR2 SVGAGI (reference sequence).

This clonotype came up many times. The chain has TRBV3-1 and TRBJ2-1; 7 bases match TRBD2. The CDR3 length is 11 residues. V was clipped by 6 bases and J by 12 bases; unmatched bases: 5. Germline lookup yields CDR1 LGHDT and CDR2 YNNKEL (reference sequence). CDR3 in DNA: TGTGCCAGCAGTTTGGGCGGGGGGCAGTTCTTC. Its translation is CASSLGGGQFF.

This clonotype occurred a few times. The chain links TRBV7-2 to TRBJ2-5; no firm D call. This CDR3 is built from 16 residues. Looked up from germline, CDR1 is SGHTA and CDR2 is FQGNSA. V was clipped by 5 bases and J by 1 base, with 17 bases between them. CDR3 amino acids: CASSPWVALGQETQYF. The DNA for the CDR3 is TGTGCCAGCAGCCCCTGGGTAGCCCTCGGCCAAGAGACCCAGTACTTC.

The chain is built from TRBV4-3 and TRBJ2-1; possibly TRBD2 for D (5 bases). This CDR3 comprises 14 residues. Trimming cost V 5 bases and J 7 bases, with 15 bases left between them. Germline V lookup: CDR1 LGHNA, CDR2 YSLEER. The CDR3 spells CASSYQDRGNEQFF. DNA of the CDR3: TGCGCCAGCAGCTACCAAGACCGGGGTAATGAGCAGTTCTTC.

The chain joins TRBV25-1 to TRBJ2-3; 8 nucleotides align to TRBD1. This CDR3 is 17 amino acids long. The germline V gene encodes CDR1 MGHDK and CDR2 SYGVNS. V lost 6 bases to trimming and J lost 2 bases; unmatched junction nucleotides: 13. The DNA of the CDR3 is TGTGCCAGCAGCCCATACTCATGGACAGGGATCACAGATACGCAGTATTTT. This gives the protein CASSPYSWTGITDTQYF.

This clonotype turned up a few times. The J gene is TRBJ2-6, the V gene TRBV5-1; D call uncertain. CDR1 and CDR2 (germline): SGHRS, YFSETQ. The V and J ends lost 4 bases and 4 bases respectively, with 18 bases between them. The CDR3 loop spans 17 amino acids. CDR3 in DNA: TGCGCCAGCAGCCCGGTCCCCCAAATTTCCGGGGCCAACGTCCTGACTTTC. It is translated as CASSPVPQISGANVLTF. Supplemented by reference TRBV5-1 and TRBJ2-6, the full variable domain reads KAGVTQTPRYLIKTRGQQVTLSCSPISGHRSVSWYQQTPGQGLQFLFEYFSETQRNKGNFPGRFSGRQFSNSRSEMNVSTLELGDSALYLCASSPVPQISGANVLTFGAGSRLTVL.

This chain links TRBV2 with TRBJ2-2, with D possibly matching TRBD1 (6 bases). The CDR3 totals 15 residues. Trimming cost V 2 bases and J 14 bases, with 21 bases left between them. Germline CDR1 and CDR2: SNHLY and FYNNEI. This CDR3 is CASSETFADRSELFF. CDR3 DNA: TGTGCCAGCAGTGAAACCTTTGCCGACAGGAGCGAACTGTTTTTT.

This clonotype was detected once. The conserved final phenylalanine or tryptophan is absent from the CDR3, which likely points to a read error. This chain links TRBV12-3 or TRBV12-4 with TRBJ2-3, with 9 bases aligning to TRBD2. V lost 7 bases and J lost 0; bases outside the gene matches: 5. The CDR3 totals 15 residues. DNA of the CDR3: TGTGCCAGCACCTTACTAGCGGGTAGCACAGATACGCAGTATTCT. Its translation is CASTLLAGSTDTQYS.

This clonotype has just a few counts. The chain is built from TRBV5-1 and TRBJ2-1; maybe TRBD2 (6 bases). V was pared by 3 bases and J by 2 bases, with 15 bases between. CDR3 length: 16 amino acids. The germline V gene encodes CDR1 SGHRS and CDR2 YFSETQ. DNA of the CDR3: TGCGCCAGCAGCTACAGACTAGAATTTACCTACAATGAGCAGTTCTTC. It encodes CASSYRLEFTYNEQFF.

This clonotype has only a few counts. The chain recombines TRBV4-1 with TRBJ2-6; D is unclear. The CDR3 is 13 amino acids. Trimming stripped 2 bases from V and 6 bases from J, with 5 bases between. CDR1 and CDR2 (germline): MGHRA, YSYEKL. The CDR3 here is CASSQQAANVLTF. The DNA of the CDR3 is TGCGCCAGCAGCCAACAGGCGGCCAACGTCCTGACTTTC.

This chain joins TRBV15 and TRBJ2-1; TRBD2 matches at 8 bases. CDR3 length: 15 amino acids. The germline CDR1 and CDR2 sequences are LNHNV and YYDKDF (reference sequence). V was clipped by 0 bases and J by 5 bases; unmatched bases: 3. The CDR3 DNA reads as TGTGCCACCAGCAGAGATAGCGGGGCCCACAATGAGCAGTTCTTC. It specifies CATSRDSGAHNEQFF.

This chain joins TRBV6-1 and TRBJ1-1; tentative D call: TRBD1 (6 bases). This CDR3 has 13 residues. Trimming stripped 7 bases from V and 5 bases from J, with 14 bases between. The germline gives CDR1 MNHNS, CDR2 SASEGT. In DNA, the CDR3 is TGTGCCAGCACCTCAAGGGGGGGGACTGAAGCTTTCTTT. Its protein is CASTSRGGTEAFF.

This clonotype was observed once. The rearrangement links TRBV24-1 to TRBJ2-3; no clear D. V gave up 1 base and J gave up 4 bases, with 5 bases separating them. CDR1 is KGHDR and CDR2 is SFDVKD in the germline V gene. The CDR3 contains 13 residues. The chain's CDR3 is CATSDFRPDTQYF. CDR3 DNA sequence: TGTGCCACCAGTGATTTTAGGCCAGATACGCAGTATTTT.

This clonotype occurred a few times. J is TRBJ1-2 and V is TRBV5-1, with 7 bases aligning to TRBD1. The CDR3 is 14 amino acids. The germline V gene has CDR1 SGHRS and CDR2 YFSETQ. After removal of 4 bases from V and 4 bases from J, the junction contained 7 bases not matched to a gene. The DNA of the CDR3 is TGCGCCAGCAGCCCGGGGACAGACAGCTATGGCTACACCTTC. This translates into CASSPGTDSYGYTF.